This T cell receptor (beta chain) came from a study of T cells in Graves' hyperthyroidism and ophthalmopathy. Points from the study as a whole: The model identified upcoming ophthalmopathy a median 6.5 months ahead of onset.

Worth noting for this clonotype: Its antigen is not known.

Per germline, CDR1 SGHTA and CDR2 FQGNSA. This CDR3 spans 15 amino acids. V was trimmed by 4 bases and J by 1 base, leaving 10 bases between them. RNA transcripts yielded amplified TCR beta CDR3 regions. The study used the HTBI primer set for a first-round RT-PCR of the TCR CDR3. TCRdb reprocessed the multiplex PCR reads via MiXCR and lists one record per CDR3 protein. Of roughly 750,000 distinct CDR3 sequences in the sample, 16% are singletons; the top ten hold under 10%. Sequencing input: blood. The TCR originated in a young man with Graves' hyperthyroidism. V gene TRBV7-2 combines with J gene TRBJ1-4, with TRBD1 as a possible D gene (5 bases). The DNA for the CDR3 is TGTGCCAGCAGCTCCCCGACAGTAACTAATGAAAAACTGTTTTTT. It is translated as CASSSPTVTNEKLFF. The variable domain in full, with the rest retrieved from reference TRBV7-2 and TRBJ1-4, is GAGVSQSPSNKVTEKGKDVELRCDPISGHTALYWYRQSLGQGLEFLIYFQGNSAPDKSGLPSDRFSAERTGGSVSTLTIQRTQQEDSAVYLCASSSPTVTNEKLFFGSGTQLSVL.